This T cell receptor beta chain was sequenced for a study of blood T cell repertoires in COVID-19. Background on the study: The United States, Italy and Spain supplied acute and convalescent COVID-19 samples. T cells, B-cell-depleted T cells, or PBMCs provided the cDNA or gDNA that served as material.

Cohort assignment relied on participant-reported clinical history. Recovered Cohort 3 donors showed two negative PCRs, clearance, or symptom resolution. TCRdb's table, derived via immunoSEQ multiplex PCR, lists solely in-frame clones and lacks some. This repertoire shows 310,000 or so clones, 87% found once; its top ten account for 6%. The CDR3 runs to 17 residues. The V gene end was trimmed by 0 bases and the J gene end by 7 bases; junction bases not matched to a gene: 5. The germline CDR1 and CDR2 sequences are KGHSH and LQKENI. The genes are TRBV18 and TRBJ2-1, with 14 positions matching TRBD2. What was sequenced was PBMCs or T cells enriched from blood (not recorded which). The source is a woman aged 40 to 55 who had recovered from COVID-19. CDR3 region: CASSPPGLAGVGNEQFF. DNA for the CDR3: TGTGCCAGCTCACCACCGGGACTAGCGGGAGTTGGGAATGAGCAGTTCTTC.